This T cell receptor beta chain was obtained from a study of human CD8 memory T cell subsets. Study-level findings and limits: There was only minimal overlap between the repertoires of stem-like memory and precursor exhausted T cells.

This clonotype has a count of ten or more. Its target is unknown. It was UMI-labeled 5' RACE by which the TCR beta libraries were made. TCRdb itself ran the 5' RACE reads through MiXCR, one entry per CDR3 protein. In the table there are more than 6,000 distinct CDR3 sequences, 3% to 4% of which are singletons. From duplicate vials of roughly 160,000 sorted CD8+ T cells per subset, RNA was isolated. The sequenced sample was CD8+ T cells from PBMCs. This receptor was taken from a human donor in good health.

CDR3 in amino acids: CASSPNRELAEQYF. The CDR3 region has the DNA TGTGCCAGCAGCCCGAACCGGGAATTGGCCGAGCAGTACTTC. The chain employs TRBV28 and TRBJ2-7; maybe TRBD2 (5 bases). CDR1 is MDHEN, CDR2 SYDVKM, per germline. This CDR3 comprises 14 residues. Trimming left V 6 bases short and J 6 bases short, with 18 bases between. The complete variable domain, with remaining parts taken from reference TRBV28 and TRBJ2-7, reads DVKVTQSSRYLVKRTGEKVFLECVQDMDHENMFWYRQDPGLGLRLIYFSYDVKMKEKGDIPEGYSVSREKKERFSLILESASTNQTSMYLCASSPNRELAEQYFGPGTRLTVT.